Given below is one T cell receptor beta chain in context. The antigen is undetermined. The data were obtained in a study of PD-1 blockade in classical Hodgkin lymphoma. About the research overall: With a 2-week interval, patients received intravenous nivolumab at 3 mg/kg. Study-wide results and limits: Complete responders entered with baseline diversity on par with newly diagnosed patients, the results showed. Possible causes of repertoire differences, disease activity or prior therapy, remain undefined.

Libraries were prepared by immunoSEQ multiplex PCR; TCRdb keeps only in-frame clonotypes and omits some of them. The sample lists about 17,000 clones, 70% to 75% occurring once. Described time point: cycle 4 day 1 (C4D1), after more than five weeks of nivolumab. Every single patient, without exception, relapsed after autologous stem cell transplantation, and brentuximab vedotin exposure varied. CD4+ T cells were purified from thawed PBMCs by negative selection. Each best response was a complete response, a partial response or progressive disease. This CDR3 is 11 amino acids long. Germline CDR1 reads MDHEN; CDR2 reads SYDVKM. V lost 7 bases, J lost 0 bases, and 3 bases lay in between.

This material consisted of CD4+ T cells from blood, taken before the fourth cycle of nivolumab. The chain carries TRBV28 and TRBJ1-1, with D unresolved. This TCR was recovered from a human donor with classical Hodgkin lymphoma. The DNA of the CDR3 is TGTGCCAGCATCATGAACACTGAAGCTTTCTTT. Translated: CASIMNTEAFF.